These T cell receptor beta chains were read from a single sample in a study of blood T cell repertoires in COVID-19. The method was immunoSEQ multiplex PCR; TCRdb's version includes in-frame clones alone and lacks a portion of them. The repertoire consists of about 140,000 clones, with less than 85% occurring once and the leading ten covering 5.5% to 7%. Sequencing input: peripheral blood. The receptors originated from a human donor in a cohort sampled during active COVID-19. The CDR3 runs from the conserved cysteine through the conserved F or W. The D gene is left open where the match is weak. Only part of the rows carry a size: once, few, many, or a class if the clone is expanded.

size: -
J: TRBJ2-7
V: TRBV21-1
D: -
DNA: TGTGCCAGGTACGACTTCTCAAGCTCCTACGAGCAGTACTTC
CDR3: CARYDFSSSYEQYF

size: -
J: TRBJ2-4
V: TRBV7-3
D: -
DNA: TGTGCCAGCAGCTTAGGTACAGGGCTCGAGGACATTCAGTACTTC
CDR3: CASSLGTGLEDIQYF

size: -
J: TRBJ2-2
V: TRBV14
D: -
DNA: TGTGCCAGCAGCGAAACAGGGATCGGAGGGGAGCTGTTTTTT
CDR3: CASSETGIGGELFF

size: -
J: TRBJ2-3
V: TRBV5-1
D: -
DNA: TGCGCCAGCAGCTTGTGGGCGGGACGGACAGATACGCAGTATTTT
CDR3: CASSLWAGRTDTQYF

size: -
J: TRBJ1-6
V: TRBV5-1
D: -
DNA: TGCGCCAGCAGCTTGGAGGAGAATTCACCCCTCCACTTT
CDR3: CASSLEENSPLHF

size: -
J: TRBJ2-4
V: TRBV18
D: TRBD2
DNA: TGTGCCAGCTCACCGGGACTAGCGGGGCTATTAGCCAAAAACATTCAGTACTTC
CDR3: CASSPGLAGLLAKNIQYF

size: -
J: TRBJ1-4
V: TRBV2
D: -
DNA: TGTGCCAGCAGTGAACAGGGCCTGACAACTAATGAAAAACTGTTTTTT
CDR3: CASSEQGLTTNEKLFF

size: -
J: TRBJ1-5
V: TRBV5-1
D: -
DNA: TGCGCCAGCAGCTTGGACCCTATGAGGAGTCAGCCCCAGCATTTT
CDR3: CASSLDPMRSQPQHF

size: -
J: TRBJ2-7
V: TRBV28
D: -
DNA: TGTGCCAGCAGACACGACAGGATTTCCTACGAGCAGTACTTC
CDR3: CASRHDRISYEQYF

size: -
J: TRBJ1-2
V: TRBV18
D: -
DNA: TGTGCCAGCTCACTAAGGACAGAGAACTATGGCTACACCTTC
CDR3: CASSLRTENYGYTF

size: -
J: TRBJ2-5
V: TRBV5-1
D: -
DNA: TGCGCCAGCAGCCAAGCACCGACAGAGCCCTCGGGAGAGACCCAGTACTTC
CDR3: CASSQAPTEPSGETQYF

size: -
J: TRBJ2-5
V: TRBV6-2/TRBV6-3
D: TRBD1
DNA: TGTGCCAGCAGTTACTTAACCGGGACAGGGACGTACCAAGAGACCCAGTACTTC
CDR3: CASSYLTGTGTYQETQYF

size: -
J: TRBJ1-4
V: TRBV18
D: -
DNA: TGTGCCAGCTCACCCTATAGTAACAGAGTCGAAAAACTGTTTTTT
CDR3: CASSPYSNRVEKLFF

size: -
J: TRBJ2-5
V: TRBV6-6
D: -
DNA: TGTGCCAGCAGTTTAGCGGTTCAAGAGACCCAGTACTTC
CDR3: CASSLAVQETQYF

size: -
J: TRBJ1-5
V: TRBV15
D: -
DNA: TGTGCCACCAGCACCCAAACAGGGCCCCTTGAGCCCCAGCATTTT
CDR3: CATSTQTGPLEPQHF

size: -
J: TRBJ1-5
V: TRBV29-1
D: TRBD1
DNA: TGCAGCGTTGGGGTCGGGACAGCTAATCAGCCCCAGCATTTT
CDR3: CSVGVGTANQPQHF

size: -
J: TRBJ2-3
V: TRBV11-2
D: -
DNA: TGTGCCAGCAGCTTAGGTTCCGGAGCAGATACGCAGTATTTT
CDR3: CASSLGSGADTQYF

size: -
J: TRBJ1-5
V: TRBV19
D: TRBD1
DNA: TGTGCCAGTGGAACCGGGACAGGGGGCGAAAGCAATCAGCCCCAGCATTTT
CDR3: CASGTGTGGESNQPQHF

size: -
J: TRBJ2-1
V: TRBV5-1
D: -
DNA: TGCGCCAGCAGCTTGGTGGGTATAGCTGCCTACAATGAGCAGTTCTTC
CDR3: CASSLVGIAAYNEQFF

size: -
J: TRBJ1-5
V: TRBV6-4
D: -
DNA: TGTGCCAGCAGTGATGGGGCAGGGAAGCCGCCTGTTTGGAGCAATCAGCCCCAGCATTTT
CDR3: CASSDGAGKPPVWSNQPQHF

size: -
J: TRBJ2-6
V: TRBV7-9
D: TRBD2
DNA: TGTGCCAGCAGCTTCGTAATGGGAGGCGGGGGGTCTGGGGCCAACGTCCTGACTTTC
CDR3: CASSFVMGGGGSGANVLTF

size: -
J: TRBJ2-1
V: TRBV7-2
D: TRBD2
DNA: TGTGCCAGCAGCTTATTTACTAGCGGGGGGTACAATGAGCAGTTCTTC
CDR3: CASSLFTSGGYNEQFF

size: -
J: TRBJ1-2
V: TRBV20-1
D: -
DNA: TGCAGTGCGCAGTCATCTTATGGCTACACCTTC
CDR3: CSAQSSYGYTF

size: -
J: TRBJ1-5
V: TRBV5-6
D: -
DNA: TGTGCCAGCAGCTTGAAGAGTAGCAATCAGCCCCAGCATTTT
CDR3: CASSLKSSNQPQHF

size: -
J: TRBJ2-4
V: TRBV5-1
D: TRBD1
DNA: TGCGCCAGCAGCCCTGCCGGGACAGGGGGGGACATTCAGTACTTC
CDR3: CASSPAGTGGDIQYF

size: -
J: TRBJ2-1
V: TRBV13
D: -
DNA: TGTGCCAGCAGCTTATCATTCCGACTAGTTGTCTACAATGAGCAGTTCTTC
CDR3: CASSLSFRLVVYNEQFF

size: few
J: TRBJ1-2
V: TRBV6-5
D: TRBD1
DNA: TGTGCCAGCACTTGGACAGGCTATGGCTACACCTTC
CDR3: CASTWTGYGYTF

size: -
J: TRBJ2-1
V: TRBV19
D: TRBD1
DNA: TGTGCCAGTAGTATGGTCCGGGACAGGTACCATGAGCAGTTCTTC
CDR3: CASSMVRDRYHEQFF

size: -
J: TRBJ2-5
V: TRBV5-6
D: -
DNA: TGTGCCAGCAGCTTAGAATTAGGCGGAGAGACCCAGTACTTC
CDR3: CASSLELGGETQYF

size: -
J: TRBJ2-2
V: TRBV5-4
D: TRBD1
DNA: TGTGCCAGCAGCTCCTTGGACAGGGACATGTTTTTT
CDR3: CASSSLDRDMFF

size: once
J: TRBJ2-3
V: TRBV4-1
D: TRBD1
DNA: TGCGCCAGCAGCCGAGAACAGGGGGCGGGAGATACGCAGTATTTT
CDR3: CASSREQGAGDTQYF

size: -
J: TRBJ1-1
V: TRBV5-4
D: -
DNA: TGTGCCAGCAGCTTGGACGCAGGTAGCACTGAAGCTTTCTTT
CDR3: CASSLDAGSTEAFF

size: few
J: TRBJ1-4
V: TRBV28
D: -
DNA: TGTGCCAGCAAACCCGGAGGGGAAAAACTGTTTTTT
CDR3: CASKPGGEKLFF

size: -
J: TRBJ1-3
V: TRBV7-8
D: TRBD1
DNA: TGTGCCAGCAGCTTAACAGGGGGGAAGGGAAACACCATATATTTT
CDR3: CASSLTGGKGNTIYF

size: -
J: TRBJ2-3
V: TRBV7-9
D: TRBD2
DNA: TGTGCCAGCAGCTTAGTTAGCGGGGGGGCCGTCGGCACAGATACGCAGTATTTT
CDR3: CASSLVSGGAVGTDTQYF

size: many
J: TRBJ2-3
V: TRBV7-3
D: -
DNA: TGTGCCAGCAGCTTAGAGAGCACAGATACGCAGTATTTT
CDR3: CASSLESTDTQYF

size: -
J: TRBJ2-3
V: TRBV2
D: TRBD2
DNA: TGTGCCAGCAGTTATGGGACTACGATCCTGGATACGCAGTATTTT
CDR3: CASSYGTTILDTQYF

size: -
J: TRBJ2-3
V: TRBV18
D: TRBD2
DNA: TGTGCCAGCTCACCGGCGACTAGCCGAGATACGCAGTATTTT
CDR3: CASSPATSRDTQYF

size: -
J: TRBJ2-7
V: TRBV7-2
D: -
DNA: TGTGCCAGCAGCCGGGACCGGACAGACTACGAGCAGTACTTC
CDR3: CASSRDRTDYEQYF

size: -
J: TRBJ2-3
V: TRBV7-7
D: -
DNA: TGTGCTAGCAGCCTCGTAGCGGAGAGTAAGCAGTATTTT
CDR3: CASSLVAESKQYF

size: -
J: TRBJ1-2
V: TRBV27
D: TRBD1
DNA: TGTGCCAGCAGTCCCCGGGACAGGGCCCACTATGGCTACACCTTC
CDR3: CASSPRDRAHYGYTF

size: -
J: TRBJ1-3
V: TRBV12-3/TRBV12-4
D: -
DNA: TGTGCCAGCAGCCCCAGAAACACCATATATTTT
CDR3: CASSPRNTIYF

size: -
J: TRBJ1-2
V: TRBV5-8
D: -
DNA: TGTGCCAGCAGTCTCAGGGAGGCGGGTGGCTACACCTTC
CDR3: CASSLREAGGYTF

size: -
J: TRBJ2-7
V: TRBV14
D: -
DNA: TGTGCCAGCAGCCAAATACAGAACTCCTACGAGCAGTACTTC
CDR3: CASSQIQNSYEQYF

size: -
J: TRBJ2-7
V: TRBV19
D: TRBD2
DNA: TGTGCCAGTAGTGCACTAGCGGGACCCTACGAGCAGTACTTC
CDR3: CASSALAGPYEQYF

size: -
J: TRBJ1-2
V: TRBV5-1
D: TRBD1
DNA: TGCGCCAGCAGCTTGGGGACAGGCCAGGGTAGCTATGGCTACACCTTC
CDR3: CASSLGTGQGSYGYTF

size: -
J: TRBJ1-6
V: TRBV4-2
D: -
DNA: TGTGCCAGCAGCCTCCGGGTCAGTTATCCCCTCCACTTT
CDR3: CASSLRVSYPLHF

size: -
J: TRBJ2-7
V: TRBV19
D: TRBD2
DNA: TGTGCCAGTAGTACGAGACTAGCGGGGGCCTACGAGCAGTACTTC
CDR3: CASSTRLAGAYEQYF

size: -
J: TRBJ1-5
V: TRBV7-2
D: TRBD1
DNA: TGTGCCAGCAGCTTAGGGGACAGGGTAAGCAATCAGCCCCAGCATTTT
CDR3: CASSLGDRVSNQPQHF

size: -
J: TRBJ2-3
V: TRBV5-6
D: TRBD2
DNA: TGTGCCAGCAGCCCCACTAGCGGCAGCACAGATACGCAGTATTTT
CDR3: CASSPTSGSTDTQYF

size: once
J: TRBJ2-5
V: TRBV5-1
D: TRBD1
DNA: TGCGCCAGCAGCGCCCTACAGGGGGCGTTTACTGGGACCCAGTACTTC
CDR3: CASSALQGAFTGTQYF

size: -
J: TRBJ1-2
V: TRBV27
D: TRBD1
DNA: TGTGCCAGCAGGCCAAGGGGACAGAGAGCTAACTATGGCTACACCTTC
CDR3: CASRPRGQRANYGYTF

size: -
J: TRBJ2-3
V: TRBV19
D: TRBD2
DNA: TGTGCCAGTAGTGGACTAGCGGGGACAGATACGCAGTATTTT
CDR3: CASSGLAGTDTQYF